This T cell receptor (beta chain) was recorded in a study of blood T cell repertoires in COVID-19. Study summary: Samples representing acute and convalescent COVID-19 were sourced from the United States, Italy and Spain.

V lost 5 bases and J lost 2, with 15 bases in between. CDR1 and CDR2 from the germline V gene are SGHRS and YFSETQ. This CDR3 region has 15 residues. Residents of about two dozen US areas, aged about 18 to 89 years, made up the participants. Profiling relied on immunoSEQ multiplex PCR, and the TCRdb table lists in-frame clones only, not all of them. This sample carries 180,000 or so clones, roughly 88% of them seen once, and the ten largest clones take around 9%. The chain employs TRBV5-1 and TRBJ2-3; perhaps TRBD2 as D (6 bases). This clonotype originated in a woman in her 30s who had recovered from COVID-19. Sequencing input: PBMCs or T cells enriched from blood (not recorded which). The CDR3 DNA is TGCGCCAGCAGTCACGGGACTTCGCCCACAGATACGCAGTATTTT. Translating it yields CASSHGTSPTDTQYF.